These 9 T cell receptor beta chains originate from one sample sequenced in a study of radiotherapy plus CTLA-4 blockade in lung cancer. The protocol was immunoSEQ multiplex PCR, while the TCRdb copy is restricted to in-frame clones and leaves out a portion. The sample has about 87,000 clones, around 86% seen once. This material consisted of peripheral blood, taken from a patient treated with radiotherapy plus ipilimumab. These TCRs come from a human donor with non-small cell lung cancer that progressed on radiotherapy plus ipilimumab.

V gene TRBV7-2 combines with J gene TRBJ2-5; 9 bases are a match to TRBD2. The germline CDR1 and CDR2 sequences are SGHTA and FQGNSA. The length of the CDR3 is 15 residues. Losses at the gene ends were 5 bases for V and 1 base for J; bases not matched to a gene: 5. DNA for the CDR3: TGTGCCAGCAGCCCATTAGCGGGAGTCCAAGAGACCCAGTACTTC. It encodes CASSPLAGVQETQYF.

This chain links TRBV5-1 with TRBJ1-2, with 8 bases lining up with TRBD1. The CDR3 covers 14 residues. From germline, CDR1 is SGHRS and CDR2 YFSETQ. V gave up 4 bases and J gave up 0 bases; unmatched junction bases: 2. The CDR3, as DNA: TGCGCCAGCAGCCCGGACAGGGCTAACTATGGCTACACCTTC. This gives the protein CASSPDRANYGYTF.

The rearrangement links TRBV18 to TRBJ2-5; possibly TRBD1 for D (5 bases). The CDR3 is 13 amino acids. V was pared by 6 bases and J by 2 bases, with 10 bases between. Germline V gene lookup returns CDR1 KGHSH and CDR2 LQKENI. CDR3 residues: CASSWTKQETQYF. CDR3 in DNA: TGTGCCAGCTCTTGGACAAAACAAGAGACCCAGTACTTC.

The CDR3 loop is CASSYSFGLADTQYF. CDR3 bases: TGTGCCAGCAGTTACTCATTCGGACTCGCAGATACGCAGTATTTT. The V and J genes are TRBV6-5 and TRBJ2-3, with D maybe TRBD2 (5 bases). The germline CDR1 and CDR2 sequences are MNHEY and SVGAGI. This CDR3 spans 15 amino acids. Trimming took off 0 bases at V and 4 bases at J, with 11 bases between the two ends.

The rearrangement uses TRBV19 and TRBJ2-3; no clear D. V shed 6 bases and J shed 0 bases, with 10 bases lying between them. The CDR3 contains 14 residues. Germline assignment: CDR1 LNHDA and CDR2 SQIVND (reference sequence). The CDR3 reads CASSEQDSTDTQYF. CDR3 bases: TGTGCCAGTAGCGAACAAGACAGCACAGATACGCAGTATTTT.

The chain employs TRBV4-3 and TRBJ2-3; 8 positions agree with TRBD2. J was trimmed by 0 bases and V by 0 bases; bases with no gene match: 8. Germline loops: CDR1 LGHNA, CDR2 YSLEER. The CDR3 consists of 18 residues. The chain's CDR3 is CASSQDVVAGLSTDTQYF. The CDR3 region has the DNA TGCGCCAGCAGCCAAGATGTGGTAGCGGGGCTTAGCACAGATACGCAGTATTTT.

V gene TRBV7-2 combines with J gene TRBJ2-7; no reliable D call. Per germline, CDR1 SGHTA and CDR2 FQGNSA. V was trimmed by 6 bases and J by 6 bases, leaving 15 bases between them. CDR3 length: 13 amino acids. DNA for the CDR3: TGTGCCAGCAGTCAAGATGTTGGAGCCGAGCAGTACTTC. Protein product: CASSQDVGAEQYF.

V usage is TRBV11-2 and J usage is TRBJ2-1, with 13 bases lining up with TRBD2. The length of the CDR3 is 15 residues. Germline CDR1 and CDR2: SGHAT and FQNNGV. Trimming at V came to 5 bases and at J to 10 bases, leaving 8 bases not matched to a gene. In DNA form, the CDR3 reads TGTGCCAGCAGCGAAGGACTAGCGGGAGTGGGGGAGCAGTTCTTC. Amino acid sequence: CASSEGLAGVGEQFF.

This chain connects TRBV11-3 to TRBJ1-2; no definite D call. This CDR3 comprises 12 residues. Germline V CDR1 and CDR2: SGHNT, YENEEA. V lost 4 bases, J lost 6 bases, and 9 bases lay in between. In DNA form, the CDR3 reads TGTGCCAGCAGCTCCCGGGCCGATGGCTACACCTTC. Amino acid sequence: CASSSRADGYTF.